The 26 T cell receptor beta chains below come from one sample, sequenced in a study of identical twins. TCRdb independently ran MiXCR on the 5' RACE reads; one entry per CDR3 protein. Of about 240,000 distinct CDR3 sequences detected, roughly an eighth appear once; the ten largest clones hold 4% to 5%. This sample also appeared in a second study, on yellow fever vaccine responses in identical twins.

Sequenced sample: memory (CD45RO+) T cells sorted from blood. Receptors were obtained from a woman between 18 and 29 years old in good health.

This clonotype showed up just a few times. The rearrangement joins TRBV12-3 or TRBV12-4 to TRBJ2-3; 11 nucleotides match TRBD2. Trimming took 6 bases from V and 2 from J; bases not matched to a gene: 10. This CDR3 has 17 amino acids. The CDR3, as DNA: TGTGCCAGCAGCCCCATTACTAGCGGGGGCATCACAGATACGCAGTATTTT. Its protein is CASSPITSGGITDTQYF.

The V gene is TRBV18, the J gene TRBJ2-1, with 7 nucleotides matching TRBD2. The CDR3 loop spans 15 amino acids. Germline CDR1 is KGHSH and CDR2 is LQKENI. J gave up 7 bases and V 5 bases, and 11 bases lay outside the gene matches. This CDR3 reads CASSTSGGEGNEQFF. The CDR3, as DNA: TGTGCCAGCTCAACGTCGGGGGGAGAGGGTAATGAGCAGTTCTTC.

This clonotype came up many times. Written as DNA, the CDR3 is TGCAGCGTTCCTAGCCGGGTCCCCTACGAGCAGTACTTC. The encoded protein is CSVPSRVPYEQYF. The rearrangement uses TRBV29-1 and TRBJ2-7, with D possibly matching TRBD2 (5 bases). The CDR3 is 13 residues long. With 5 bases removed from V and 2 bases from J, the gap between germline ends came to 13 bases. Germline V lookup: CDR1 SQVTM, CDR2 ANQGSEA.

This clonotype was picked up a small number of times. The CDR3 sequence: CASSLSGSAGETQYF. CDR3 nucleotides: TGTGCCAGCAGCCTAAGTGGGTCAGCTGGGGAGACCCAGTACTTC. The gene calls are TRBV11-3 and TRBJ2-5; D not resolved. This CDR3 is 15 amino acids long. CDR1 SGHNT and CDR2 YENEEA come from the germline V gene. V lost 5 bases to trimming and J lost 5 bases, with 18 bases between them.

At least ten counts were recorded for this clonotype. The chain is built from TRBV27 and TRBJ1-1; D is possibly TRBD1 (6 bases). Germline V lookup: CDR1 MNHEY, CDR2 SMNVEV (reference sequence). The V end lost 6 bases, the J end lost 5 bases, and 13 bases lay between the germline ends. The length of the CDR3 is 13 residues. The DNA for the CDR3 is TGTGCCAGCAGAACAGGGTTGGGGACTGAAGCTTTCTTT. Translation gives CASRTGLGTEAFF.

The gene calls are TRBV7-2 and TRBJ2-5; the match to TRBD2 covers 11 bases. V shed 1 base and J 2 bases; nucleotides not matched to a gene: 0. The CDR3 sequence is 15 residues long. Germline values: CDR1 SGHTA, CDR2 FQGNSA. The CDR3 bases are TGTGCCAGCAGCTTAGGGACTAGCGGGCAAGAGACCCAGTACTTC. This gives the protein CASSLGTSGQETQYF.

This clonotype was observed a handful of times. The chain recombines TRBV11-2 with TRBJ2-3; D remains unclear. CDR1 is SGHAT and CDR2 is FQNNGV in the germline V gene. The CDR3 is made up of 15 amino acids. Trimming shortened V by 1 base and J by 1 base, and 9 bases separated the two germline ends. The CDR3 DNA reads TGTGCCAGCAGCTTAGGCCCTCCGGGCACAGATACGCAGTATTTT. This sequence encodes CASSLGPPGTDTQYF.

V usage is TRBV5-1 and J usage is TRBJ1-5, with D possibly TRBD1 on 5 matching bases. The CDR3 runs to 12 residues. V gave up 3 bases and J gave up 9 bases, with 10 bases separating them. CDR1 and CDR2 (germline): SGHRS, YFSETQ. The CDR3 spells CASSWDGGPQHF. The CDR3 DNA follows: TGCGCCAGCAGCTGGGACGGTGGGCCCCAGCATTTT.

This clonotype has ten or more counts. The chain employs TRBV24-1 and TRBJ2-3; D perhaps matches TRBD2 (6 bases). With 3 bases removed from V and 9 bases from J, the gap between germline ends came to 18 bases. The CDR3 consists of 15 residues. Germline CDR1 KGHDR, CDR2 SFDVKD. The CDR3, as DNA: TGTGCCACCAGTGATAGGTCCCGGGACTTCGGGACGCAGTATTTT. Its translation: CATSDRSRDFGTQYF.

In its sample, this clonotype was seen many times. The V gene is TRBV20-1, the J gene TRBJ2-7; 8 bases are a match to TRBD1. Losses at the gene ends were 3 bases for V and 2 bases for J; bases not matched to a gene: 3. From germline, CDR1 is DFQATT and CDR2 SNEGSKA (reference sequence). The CDR3 is 13 amino acids. In nucleotides, the CDR3 is TGCAGTGCTAGGGGACAGGCTACCTACGAGCAGTACTTC. Translated: CSARGQATYEQYF.

This clonotype was observed a handful of times. The chain employs TRBV5-1 and TRBJ1-3; possible D gene TRBD1, 6 bases. Trimming left V 4 bases short and J 0 bases short, with 14 bases between. This CDR3 is 16 amino acids long. Germline CDR1 and CDR2: SGHRS and YFSETQ. The CDR3 region is CASSDGTPSSGNTIYF. The CDR3 DNA is TGCGCCAGCAGCGATGGGACACCTAGCTCTGGAAACACCATATATTTT.

This sequence joins TRBV20-1 and TRBJ1-2; D may be TRBD1 (6 bases). CDR1 is DFQATT and CDR2 is SNEGSKA in the germline V gene (reference sequence). V lost 2 bases, J lost 8 bases, and 21 bases lay in between. The CDR3 has 15 residues. The DNA for the CDR3 is TGCAGTGCTAGACAACCGGACAGTCTAATATGGGGCTACACCTTC. Protein sequence: CSARQPDSLIWGYTF.

This clonotype was seen only a few times. The V call is TRBV20-1, the J call TRBJ1-4, with D perhaps matching TRBD1 (5 bases). V was pared by 4 bases and J by 5 bases, with 8 bases between. The germline V gene encodes CDR1 DFQATT and CDR2 SNEGSKA (reference sequence). This CDR3 is built from 12 residues. The CDR3: CSAISGNEKLFF. The CDR3 nucleotides read TGCAGTGCTATCTCAGGGAATGAAAAACTGTTTTTT.

The chain uses TRBV28 and TRBJ1-1; 7 nucleotides line up with TRBD1. There are 15 residues in the CDR3. Germline-derived CDR1 and CDR2 are MDHEN and SYDVKM. Trimming took 3 bases from V and 2 from J; bases not matched to a gene: 6. The CDR3 nucleotides are TGTGCCAGCAGTTTCCCCCGGGACAGCAACACTGAAGCTTTCTTT. Translated, it gives CASSFPRDSNTEAFF. The full variable domain, with the rest looked up from reference TRBV28 and TRBJ1-1, is DVKVTQSSRYLVKRTGEKVFLECVQDMDHENMFWYRQDPGLGLRLIYFSYDVKMKEKGDIPEGYSVSREKKERFSLILESASTNQTSMYLCASSFPRDSNTEAFFGQGTRLTVV.

V is TRBV5-1 and J is TRBJ2-4, with D perhaps matching TRBD2 (5 bases). Trimming removed 0 bases from V and 1 base from J, with 8 bases in between. The CDR3 runs 15 residues. From germline, CDR1 is SGHRS and CDR2 YFSETQ. Written as DNA, the CDR3 is TGCGCCAGCAGCTTGGGTTCGGGGGCCAAAAACATTCAGTACTTC. Translated, it gives CASSLGSGAKNIQYF.

This clonotype turned up a few times. V and J are TRBV7-2 and TRBJ2-1; 13 bases match TRBD2. The CDR3 is 16 residues long. V was pared by 5 bases and J by 8 bases, with 9 bases of the junction left unmatched. CDR1 and CDR2 from the germline V gene are SGHTA and FQGNSA. The CDR3 DNA follows: TGTGCCAGCAGCGGTGGACTAGCGGGAGTGCGGGATGAGCAGTTCTTC. Amino acid sequence: CASSGGLAGVRDEQFF.

This clonotype was counted ten times or more. The chain is built from TRBV7-2 and TRBJ2-1; TRBD2 aligns across 10 bases. The V gene end was trimmed by 5 bases and the J gene end by 6 bases; junction bases not matched to a gene: 10. Germline V lookup: CDR1 SGHTA, CDR2 FQGNSA. This CDR3 has 16 amino acids. The CDR3, as DNA: TGTGCCAGCAGCAAACGACTAGCGGGTGCCTTCAATGAGCAGTTCTTC. As protein: CASSKRLAGAFNEQFF.

In its sample, this clonotype was seen many times. V and J are TRBV27 and TRBJ2-6, with TRBD1 matching 8 bases. Per germline, CDR1 MNHEY and CDR2 SMNVEV (reference sequence). With V trimmed by 5 bases and J by 1 base, 10 bases remained unmatched. The CDR3 runs 18 residues. The CDR3 DNA reads as TGTGCCAGCAGTATAAGACAGGGGCGAGTATCTGGGGCCAACGTCCTGACTTTC. Encoded protein: CASSIRQGRVSGANVLTF.

This clonotype was counted between two and nine times. The chain recombines TRBV7-9 with TRBJ1-1; tentative D call: TRBD1 (6 bases). CDR1 is SEHNR, CDR2 FQNEAQ, per germline (reference sequence). CDR3 length: 13 residues. The V and J ends lost 9 bases and 4 bases respectively, with 15 bases between them. The CDR3 loop is CASRRGVTTEAFF. The CDR3 region has the DNA TGTGCCAGTCGAAGGGGGGTTACCACTGAAGCTTTCTTT.

In its sample, this clonotype was seen many times. The chain joins TRBV4-2 to TRBJ2-1; 13 nucleotides agree with TRBD2. With V trimmed by 1 base and J by 8 bases, 8 bases remained unmatched. The CDR3 has 17 residues. Germline CDR1 reads LGHNA; CDR2 reads YNFKEQ. This chain's CDR3 is CASSQVQLAGGRDEQFF. The CDR3 coding sequence is TGTGCCAGCAGCCAAGTCCAACTAGCGGGAGGGCGGGATGAGCAGTTCTTC.

The CDR3 DNA reads TGTGCCAGCAGTTTAGGGTGGGGATACACCATATATTTT. Encoded protein: CASSLGWGYTIYF. The V call is TRBV28, the J call TRBJ1-3, with D unresolved. Trimming pared 2 bases from V and 8 bases from J, leaving 10 bases between. Germline-derived CDR1 and CDR2 are MDHEN and SYDVKM. The CDR3 has 13 amino acids.

This clonotype came up a few times. The rearrangement joins TRBV5-1 to TRBJ2-1; 8 bases are shared with TRBD2. J gave up 9 bases and V 0 bases, and 8 bases lay outside the gene matches. The CDR3 runs 15 residues. Germline V CDR1 and CDR2: SGHRS, YFSETQ. The chain's CDR3 is CASSLGVAGYFEQFF. CDR3 nucleotide sequence: TGCGCCAGCAGCTTGGGGGTAGCGGGGTATTTTGAGCAGTTCTTC.

Worth noting for this clonotype: A junction boundary mismatches the germline segment, possibly from a read error. The rearrangement uses TRBV11-2 and TRBJ2-1; 10 nucleotides match TRBD2. The CDR3 is 13 amino acids. Looked up from germline, CDR1 is SGHAT and CDR2 is FQNNGV. This chain's CDR3 is CASRLAGGNEQFF. In DNA form, the CDR3 reads TGTGCCAGCAGGTTAGCGGGAGGCAATGAGCAGTTCTTC.

The chain employs TRBV7-9 and TRBJ1-2; D is ambiguous. V lost 1 base, J lost 1 base, and 13 bases lay in between. The CDR3 has 16 residues. Germline CDR1 and CDR2: SEHNR and FQNEAQ (reference sequence). CDR3 nucleotide sequence: TGTGCCAGCAGCTTAGATGGGGTGACGGATAACTATGGCTACACCTTC. It encodes CASSLDGVTDNYGYTF.

The chain is built from TRBV20-1 and TRBJ2-3; D unclear. V lost 4 bases to trimming and J lost 1 base, with 9 bases between them. CDR1 and CDR2 (germline): DFQATT, SNEGSKA (reference sequence). The CDR3 length is 13 residues. The CDR3 DNA sequence: TGCAGTGCTACCGGATTACGCACAGATACGCAGTATTTT. Its translation is CSATGLRTDTQYF.

This chain uses TRBV29-1 with TRBJ2-7, with TRBD2 identical over 12 bases. The CDR3 runs to 16 residues. The germline gives CDR1 SQVTM, CDR2 ANQGSEA. With V trimmed by 6 bases and J by 3 bases, 12 bases remained unmatched. The CDR3 DNA follows: TGCAGCGTCCTCGGGGCTAGCGGGGGGGGCTTCTACGAGCAGTACTTC. Encoded protein: CSVLGASGGGFYEQYF.